A single sample is the source of the 29 T cell receptor beta chains below, sequenced in a study of blood T cell repertoires in COVID-19 (TCRdb year 2020). Library construction relied on the immunoSEQ multiplex PCR assay. TCRdb stores this immuneACCESS table with in-frame sequences only. Part of the clones is absent; in the studies checked, under half of the shortfall reflects unresolved V genes, and no reason is known for the rest. The sample yields 130,000 or so clones; roughly four fifths were counted once. The ten largest make up 15% to 20% of the sample. Sequencing was performed on PBMCs or T cells enriched from blood (not recorded which). All receptors come from a young man who had recovered from COVID-19.

The chain joins TRBV5-1 to TRBJ1-3; a possible D gene is TRBD1 (6 bases). The CDR3 has 15 amino acids. Germline CDR1 and CDR2: SGHRS and YFSETQ. V lost 3 bases and J 1 base, leaving 11 bases between the germline ends. CDR3 DNA: TGCGCCAGCAGCTCGAATACAGGGTCTGGAAACACCATATATTTT. It codes for CASSSNTGSGNTIYF.

The chain couples TRBV6-5 to TRBJ2-2, with 7 bases fitting TRBD1. There are 14 residues in the CDR3. With 8 bases clipped from V and 5 bases from J, the junction kept 8 bases outside the gene matches. CDR1 MNHEY and CDR2 SVGAGI come from the germline V gene. DNA for the CDR3: TGTGCCAGCGCACCGGGACAGTTAACCGGGGAGCTGTTTTTT. Protein: CASAPGQLTGELFF.

This clone showed up just a few times. The chain combines TRBV12-1 with TRBJ1-1; no DNA check was done on the table's D call, TRBD1. TRBV12-1 is a documented pseudogene. The CDR3 runs 15 residues. CDR3: CASSRLQGARTEAFF. CDR3 sequence (DNA): TGTGCCAGCAGCCGCCTCCAGGGGGCTAGGACTGAAGCTTTCTTT.

This chain joins TRBV4-1 and TRBJ2-1; 9 positions match TRBD1. CDR3 size: 15 residues. In germline, CDR1 is MGHRA, CDR2 YSYEKL. Trimming removed 4 bases from V and 5 bases from J; junction bases left unmatched: 6. CDR3: CASSPGQGWDNEQFF. In DNA form, the CDR3 reads TGCGCCAGCAGCCCTGGACAGGGGTGGGACAATGAGCAGTTCTTC.

The V and J genes are TRBV7-9 and TRBJ2-2, with 9 bases identical to TRBD1. CDR1 and CDR2 from the germline V gene are SEHNR and FQNEAQ (reference sequence). The CDR3 loop spans 16 amino acids. With 2 bases clipped from V and 3 bases from J, the junction kept 4 bases outside the gene matches. CDR3 protein: CASSLFGDRDTGELFF. In nucleotides, the CDR3 is TGTGCCAGCAGCTTATTCGGGGACAGGGACACCGGGGAGCTGTTTTTT. The full variable domain, in which reference TRBV7-9 and TRBJ2-2 provide the parts outside the CDR3, is DTGVSQNPRHKITKRGQNVTFRCDPISEHNRLYWYRQTLGQGPEFLTYFQNEAQLEKSRLLSDRFSAERPKGSFSTLEIQRTEQGDSAMYLCASSLFGDRDTGELFFGEGSRLTVL.

J is TRBJ1-6 and V is TRBV7-6; 9 bases match TRBD1. Germline V gene data show CDR1 as SGHVS and CDR2 as FNYEAQ. V shed 1 base and J 12 bases; nucleotides not matched to a gene: 13. CDR3 length: 17 residues. The CDR3, as DNA: TGTGCCAGCAGCTTAGTCGTCGCCGGGACAGGGTCGGAACCCCTCCACTTT. This encodes CASSLVVAGTGSEPLHF. The full variable domain, with the rest looked up from reference TRBV7-6 and TRBJ1-6, is GAGVSQSPRYKVTKRGQDVALRCDPISGHVSLYWYRQALGQGPEFLTYFNYEAQQDKSGLPNDRFSAERPEGSISTLTIQRTEQRDSAMYRCASSLVVAGTGSEPLHFGNGTRLTVT.

This clone was detected once. V is TRBV3-1 (or the pseudogene TRBV3-2) and J is TRBJ2-5; 9 bases are shared with TRBD2. Germline lookup yields CDR1 LGHDT and CDR2 YNNKEL (reference sequence). This CDR3 region has 19 residues. J was trimmed by 3 bases and V by 2 bases; bases with no gene match: 16. CDR3: CASSQIQRGTSRLKETQYF. The CDR3, as DNA: TGTGCCAGCAGCCAAATCCAGAGGGGGACTAGCCGTCTAAAAGAGACCCAGTACTTC.

The chain uses TRBV10-2 and TRBJ1-5; D uncertain. The CDR3 consists of 13 residues. V gave up 3 bases and J gave up 0 bases, with 3 bases separating them. Germline V lookup: CDR1 WSHSY, CDR2 SAAADI. The CDR3 region is CASSDNSNQPQHF. In DNA, the CDR3 is TGCGCCAGCAGTGACAATAGCAATCAGCCCCAGCATTTT.

The V gene is TRBV27, the J gene TRBJ1-2, with a tentative D call TRBD1 (5 bases). The CDR3 contains 14 residues. Between the trimmed V and J ends, which lost 7 bases and 3 bases, there was a span of 15 bases. Germline V gene lookup returns CDR1 MNHEY and CDR2 SMNVEV (reference sequence). As DNA, the CDR3 is TGTGCCAGCAAAACGGCGTTGGGGCACTATGGCTACACCTTC. Its translation is CASKTALGHYGYTF.

In its sample, this clone was seen once. The J gene is TRBJ1-1, the V gene TRBV5-1; no clear D. V was cut by 1 base and J by 5 bases, with 9 bases left in between. This CDR3 comprises 13 residues. CDR1 is SGHRS, CDR2 YFSETQ, per germline. This CDR3 is CASSLWLGTEAFF. The CDR3 DNA sequence: TGCGCCAGCAGCTTGTGGCTCGGGACTGAAGCTTTCTTT.

The V and J genes are TRBV6-6 and TRBJ2-1; 8 bases agree with TRBD2. The CDR3 runs to 16 residues. The V and J ends lost 5 bases and 0 bases, in that order; junction bases with no gene match: 6. CDR1 is MNHNY and CDR2 is SVGAGI in the germline V gene (reference sequence). CDR3 protein: CASSRSGGTSYNEQFF. CDR3 sequence (DNA): TGTGCCAGCAGTAGATCGGGGGGGACCTCCTACAATGAGCAGTTCTTC.

The V and J genes are TRBV14 and TRBJ2-1; TRBD2 matches at 7 bases. The CDR3 is 17 residues long. V was clipped by 2 bases and J by 0 bases; unmatched bases: 7. Germline V CDR1 and CDR2: SGHDN, FVKESK. CDR3 nucleotides: TGTGCCAGCAGCCAATTGAGGGGAGGGCCCTCCTACAATGAGCAGTTCTTC. This encodes CASSQLRGGPSYNEQFF.

The chain combines TRBV27 with TRBJ1-5; 7 positions agree with TRBD1. V lost 6 bases and J lost 0; bases outside the gene matches: 5. The germline CDR1 and CDR2 sequences are MNHEY and SMNVEV (reference sequence). The CDR3 runs to 15 residues. The CDR3 spells CASRAGTASNQPQHF. The CDR3, as DNA: TGTGCCAGCAGGGCCGGGACAGCTAGCAATCAGCCCCAGCATTTT.

The chain carries TRBV5-1 and TRBJ2-3; 7 bases map to TRBD1. This CDR3 comprises 14 residues. V was clipped by 0 bases and J by 2 bases; unmatched bases: 0. Germline V gene sequence: CDR1 SGHRS, CDR2 YFSETQ. CDR3 DNA sequence: TGCGCCAGCAGCTTGGAGGGGGCCACAGATACGCAGTATTTT. Translated, it gives CASSLEGATDTQYF.

This chain links TRBV5-1 with TRBJ1-1; unclear D gene. Between the trimmed V and J ends, which lost 3 bases and 1 base, there was a span of 10 bases. Germline values: CDR1 SGHRS, CDR2 YFSETQ. CDR3 length: 14 residues. DNA of the CDR3: TGCGCCAGCAGCTCAGGTGATAAGAACACTGAAGCTTTCTTT. Amino acid sequence: CASSSGDKNTEAFF.

The rearrangement joins TRBV19 to TRBJ1-5; 7 bases map to TRBD1. V was pared by 5 bases and J by 6 bases, with 7 bases of the junction left unmatched. CDR3 length: 14 residues. The germline gives CDR1 LNHDA, CDR2 SQIVND (reference sequence). CDR3 in DNA: TGTGCCAGTAGTGGGAGCAGGGGGGCTCAGCCCCAGCATTTT. Translated, it gives CASSGSRGAQPQHF.

The rearrangement uses TRBV19 and TRBJ1-5; unclear D gene. CDR3 length: 13 residues. Germline values: CDR1 LNHDA, CDR2 SQIVND (reference sequence). The V end was cut by 3 bases, the J end by 2 bases, with 5 bases between. The CDR3 DNA is TGTGCCAGTAGTATGGAGGGCAATCAGCCCCAGCATTTT. Translated, it gives CASSMEGNQPQHF.

This rearrangement joins TRBV9 to TRBJ2-2; D unresolved. Germline V gene sequence: CDR1 SGDLS, CDR2 YYNGEE. The CDR3 covers 12 residues. V was pared by 3 bases and J by 5 bases, with 5 bases between. CDR3 residues: CASSEETGELFF. CDR3 DNA sequence: TGTGCCAGCAGCGAGGAGACCGGGGAGCTGTTTTTT.

The chain employs TRBV28 and TRBJ1-1, with D hard to call. V dropped 2 bases and J dropped 11 bases, with 15 bases sitting between them. The CDR3 has 13 amino acids. Germline CDR1 and CDR2: MDHEN and SYDVKM. DNA for the CDR3: TGTGCCAGCAGTTTAGGTGAGCTTGGAGTGGCTTTCTTT. This sequence encodes CASSLGELGVAFF. Supplemented by reference TRBV28 and TRBJ1-1, the full variable domain reads DVKVTQSSRYLVKRTGEKVFLECVQDMDHENMFWYRQDPGLGLRLIYFSYDVKMKEKGDIPEGYSVSREKKERFSLILESASTNQTSMYLCASSLGELGVAFFGQGTRLTVV.

This clone was found a few times. This chain's CDR3 is CASSLVSNYEQYV. For the CDR3, the DNA is TGTGCCAGCAGCTTGGTTTCCAACTACGAGCAGTACGTC. The rearrangement links TRBV5-6 to TRBJ2-7; no definite D call. Between the trimmed V and J ends, which lost 0 bases and 3 bases, there was a span of 7 bases. Per the germline V gene, CDR1 is SGHDT and CDR2 is YYEEEE. This CDR3 region has 13 residues.

This sequence joins TRBV20-1 and TRBJ1-5, with D unclear. Trimming removed 5 bases from V and 7 bases from J, with 9 bases in between. Germline CDR1 reads DFQATT; CDR2 reads SNEGSKA (reference sequence). The CDR3 is 11 residues long. The CDR3 here is CSAGGGQPQHF. DNA for the CDR3: TGCAGTGCTGGCGGAGGCCAGCCCCAGCATTTT.

The rearrangement links TRBV19 to TRBJ1-2; a possible D gene is TRBD1 (6 bases). The V end was cut by 7 bases, the J end by 6 bases, with 15 bases between. Germline V gene lookup returns CDR1 LNHDA and CDR2 SQIVND (reference sequence). There are 13 residues in the CDR3. CDR3: CASTAPTGHGYTF. For the CDR3, the DNA is TGTGCCAGTACGGCCCCAACAGGGCATGGCTACACCTTC.

The chain uses TRBV19 and TRBJ2-5; 16 nucleotides align to TRBD2. With 9 bases clipped from V and 5 bases from J, the junction kept 3 bases outside the gene matches. The germline V gene encodes CDR1 LNHDA and CDR2 SQIVND (reference sequence). The CDR3 is 14 residues long. DNA of the CDR3: TGTGCCAGCCAGGGACTAGCGGGAGGGGAGACCCAGTACTTC. The encoded protein is CASQGLAGGETQYF.

The CDR3 loop is CASSQDSETGLLDGYTF. In nucleotides, the CDR3 is TGCGCCAGCAGCCAAGATAGTGAGACAGGCCTCTTGGATGGCTACACCTTC. The gene calls are TRBV4-1 and TRBJ1-2, with a weak D call TRBD1 (6 bases). Germline CDR1 is MGHRA and CDR2 is YSYEKL. V was shortened by 0 bases and J by 6 bases, with 20 bases between the two germline ends. This CDR3 contains 17 residues.

This chain joins TRBV6-1 and TRBJ1-1; 12 positions agree with TRBD1. V gave up 3 bases and J gave up 5 bases; unmatched junction bases: 13. Germline assignment: CDR1 MNHNS and CDR2 SASEGT. The CDR3 has 18 residues. In DNA form, the CDR3 reads TGTGCCAGCAGTGAGGTGGGACAGGGGGCGGCCTTTGATACTGAAGCTTTCTTT. Translated, it gives CASSEVGQGAAFDTEAFF.

The chain recombines TRBV24-1 with TRBJ2-1; tentative D call: TRBD2 (5 bases). This CDR3 is built from 14 residues. Germline lookup yields CDR1 KGHDR and CDR2 SFDVKD. The V end lost 4 bases, the J end lost 5 bases, and 11 bases lay between the germline ends. CDR3 DNA sequence: TGTGCCACCAGTGACACCGGGATTAACAATGAGCAGTTCTTC. Its translation is CATSDTGINNEQFF.

Here the CDR3 reads CASSVGLAGGSANTGELFF. CDR3 nucleotide sequence: TGTGCCAGCAGCGTAGGACTAGCGGGGGGCTCAGCGAACACCGGGGAGCTGTTTTTT. The chain is built from TRBV9 and TRBJ2-2; 13 bases are a match to TRBD2. The CDR3 totals 19 residues. Germline values: CDR1 SGDLS, CDR2 YYNGEE. J gave up 0 bases and V 0 bases, and 5 bases lay outside the gene matches.

This sequence joins TRBV5-1 and TRBJ2-1, with 7 bases identical to TRBD1. There are 22 residues in the CDR3. Trimming cost V 4 bases and J 0 bases; bases outside gene matches: 25. Germline V gene data show CDR1 as SGHRS and CDR2 as YFSETQ. CDR3 DNA sequence: TGCGCCAGCAGCGCCGCGGGCTACAGGGGAGTGAGTGTCCACGGCTCCTACAATGAGCAGTTCTTC. It yields the protein CASSAAGYRGVSVHGSYNEQFF. The variable domain in full, completed from reference TRBV5-1 and TRBJ2-1, reads KAGVTQTPRYLIKTRGQQVTLSCSPISGHRSVSWYQQTPGQGLQFLFEYFSETQRNKGNFPGRFSGRQFSNSRSEMNVSTLELGDSALYLCASSAAGYRGVSVHGSYNEQFFGPGTRLTVL.

J is TRBJ2-3 and V is TRBV10-3; 9 nucleotides match TRBD2. The germline V gene encodes CDR1 ENHRY and CDR2 SYGVKD. With V trimmed by 0 bases and J by 3 bases, 7 bases remained unmatched. The CDR3 has 17 residues. CDR3 DNA: TGTGCCATCAGTGAGTCAAGGAGCGGGGGGTGGACAGATACGCAGTATTTT. It translates to CAISESRSGGWTDTQYF.